The source of this T cell receptor beta chain is a study of OX40 agonist ivuxolimab in advanced cancers. Regarding the study in general: Ivuxolimab, which targeted the costimulatory receptor OX40 (CD134), was an agonistic, fully human IgG2 monoclonal antibody. Among the 52 dose-escalation patients, 19 had hepatocellular carcinoma, roughly 15 melanoma, 9 renal cell carcinoma and 9 head and neck cancer. Intravenous ivuxolimab was administered to patients every 2 weeks at six dose levels: 0.01, 0.1, 0.3, 1.5, 3 and 10 mg/kg. In the dose-escalation cohort, approximately 83% of patients were male, and the mean age was approximately 60 years with a range of roughly 20 to 80. The purpose of peripheral TCRbeta sequencing was to test whether ivuxolimab changed TCR sequence diversity and led to clonal T-cell expansion. The paper reports the monotherapy dose-escalation portion (N = 52 patients) of the phase I ivuxolimab trial. Three dose-escalation patients achieved partial responses, one with hepatocellular carcinoma and two with cutaneous melanoma. Prior anti-PD-1, anti-PD-L1 or anti-CTLA-4 therapy was permitted, and approximately 40% of dose-escalation patients had received checkpoint inhibitors.

Genomic DNA was isolated from the sorted cells so that the TCRbeta CDR3 region could be sequenced. The immunoSEQ Assay was used for sequencing of TCRbeta CDR3 regions. The source is immuneACCESS, and TCRdb retained only in-frame sequences with V and J called. Part of the clones is not carried over; for the studies checked, unresolved V genes explain less than half of this, and the remainder is unexplained. This sample comprises tens of thousands of clones, roughly 88% of them detected only once. The top ten clonotypes cover 25% of the sample. Patients with a history of autoimmune disease or receiving systemic immunosuppression were excluded from the trial. In every dose cohort, peripheral blood was drawn for TCR sequencing at baseline, cycle 4 day 1, and cycle 7 day 1. Samples were obtained from an open-label, multicenter, first-in-human phase I dose-escalation trial of ivuxolimab. The trial enrolled adults with locally advanced or metastatic head and neck squamous cell, hepatocellular, melanoma or renal cell carcinoma. Before TCR sequencing, CD4+ and CD8+ T cells were separately sorted from peripheral blood.

General study outcomes and caveats: On average, CD8+ T cells showed more expanded clones than CD4+ T cells after ivuxolimab. The antigen specificity of the peripheral T cells that underwent clonal expansion was not determined. Low levels of normalized T-cell clonal expansion were also seen in some patients who did not respond. At doses of 0.1 to 3.0 mg/kg, clonal expansion of both CD4+ and CD8+ T cells in blood was seen between baseline and week 6. In partial responders in the 0.1-3.0 mg/kg groups, normalized peripheral clonal expansion was found to be among the lowest, especially among CD8+ T cells.

To note about this clone: It has no known antigen specificity. Per-nucleotide qualities are absent, and no much larger clonotype sits a single base away.

The specimen comprised CD4+ or CD8+ T cells sorted from blood, sampled in a trial of the OX40 agonist ivuxolimab. The sequence derives from an adult with an advanced solid tumor such as melanoma, head and neck, liver or kidney cancer.

The nucleotide sequence is given as TGTGCCAGCAGCTTTTATAGCGGGAAGAGTGGGGAGACCCAGTACTTC. Protein translation: CASSFYSGKSGETQYF. The V and J genes are TRBV7-6 and TRBJ2-5; TRBD2 aligns with 8 central bases. CDR1 is given as SGHVS and CDR2 as FNYEAQ, both from the germline V gene. Measured from the cysteine to the phenylalanine, the CDR3 is 16 residues long. The sequence is cut down to CDR3 DNA, 48 bases in frame from base 1. Trimming removed 3 bases from V and 5 bases from J; the gene matches leave 11 bases unexplained. Reference TRBV7-6 and TRBJ2-5 genes cover what lies past the CDR3, so the full variable domain is GAGVSQSPRYKVTKRGQDVALRCDPISGHVSLYWYRQALGQGPEFLTYFNYEAQQDKSGLPNDRFSAERPEGSISTLTIQRTEQRDSAMYRCASSFYSGKSGETQYFGPGTRLLVL.